Listed below are T cell receptor beta chains from one sample, sequenced in a study of blood T cell repertoires in COVID-19. Generated by immunoSEQ multiplex PCR, the TCRdb table keeps only in-frame clones and is missing some. The data hold roughly 150,000 clones, with 79% observed a single time. Sequencing used peripheral blood. The receptor source for this set is an older woman with COVID-19, enrolled during active disease. Each CDR3 is given without its conserved first and last residue. Rows give clone size only sometimes, using once, few, many, or a class for an expanded clone.

J	size	V	CDR3
TRBJ1-6	.	TRBV6-6	ASSYSGGGANSPLH
TRBJ2-3	.	TRBV5-6	ASSLAGGPEDTQY
TRBJ1-1	.	TRBV3-1/TRBV3-2	ASSQARKTAEAF
TRBJ2-2	.	TRBV11-2	ASSQGGQKFTGELF
TRBJ1-1	.	TRBV2	ASSGSGARTEAF
TRBJ2-3	.	TRBV7-2	ASSYRGEVTQY
TRBJ2-6	few	TRBV7-3	ASSSGTSGNSGANVLT
TRBJ2-1	.	TRBV6-5	ASRGTGVRGEQF
TRBJ1-2	.	TRBV14	ASSQGGVLYT
TRBJ2-7	.	TRBV5-5	ASSLGAGSSYEQY
TRBJ2-1	.	TRBV7-9	ASSLSRSGGYNEQF
TRBJ1-1	.	TRBV5-6	ASSPRTSGGGEAF
TRBJ1-2	once	TRBV7-4	ASSIPGQGRHGYT
TRBJ1-3	.	TRBV30	AWKVRELTGNTIY
TRBJ1-5	.	TRBV7-9	ASSLDTGDNQPQH
TRBJ2-1	.	TRBV6-5	ASSYSWLAGEQF
TRBJ1-4	.	TRBV6-6	ASSAGQPNEKLF
TRBJ1-6	.	TRBV3-1/TRBV3-2	ASSQANGSPLH
TRBJ2-7	.	TRBV11-3	ASSLLDRGPYEQY
TRBJ2-2	.	TRBV30	ASSGRDDTGELF
TRBJ2-4	.	TRBV3-1/TRBV3-2	ASSQGLAGGRVQNIQY
TRBJ1-5	few	TRBV7-2	ASSLGQGYQPQH
TRBJ2-3	.	TRBV6-4	ASSYRPGQDTDTQY
TRBJ2-4	.	TRBV6-5	ASTGDRDVLIQY
TRBJ2-3	.	TRBV15	ATSRGLATDTQY
TRBJ2-5	.	TRBV10-1	ASSAGAKETQY
TRBJ2-1	.	TRBV11-2	ASSYRGPSYNEQF
TRBJ1-5	.	TRBV18	ASSGGSNQPQH
TRBJ1-6	.	TRBV9	ASSVAPGTGVSPLH
TRBJ2-2	.	TRBV19	ASSQQSGRGTGELF